This is a list of T cell receptor beta chains from one sample in a study of CD8 T cells in ankylosing spondylitis. TCRdb re-derived calls from the 5' RACE reads in MiXCR, one entry per CDR3 protein. The table has roughly 450,000 distinct CDR3 sequences, roughly 27% seen once; the top ten hold roughly 0.8%. The sequencing input was blood, either unsorted or a sorted T cell fraction (not recorded which). These receptors came from a male donor with ankylosing spondylitis. Each CDR3 is given with its conserved first and last residue. Each record gives: J gene, V gene, clone size, D gene, CDR3 protein, CDR3 DNA. The D gene is left open where the match is weak. Only part of the rows carry a size: once, few, many, or a class if the clone is expanded.

J: TRBJ2-2
V: TRBV3-1
size: -
D: -
CDR3: CASSQHSSRGELFF
DNA: TGTGCCAGCAGCCAACATTCGAGTCGCGGGGAGCTGTTTTTT

J: TRBJ1-5
V: TRBV3-1
size: many
D: -
CDR3: CASSHLSGYQPQHF
DNA: TGTGCCAGCAGCCATTTATCCGGCTATCAGCCCCAGCATTTT

J: TRBJ1-1
V: TRBV20-1
size: once
D: -
CDR3: CSATNTGSEAFF
DNA: TGCAGTGCCACAAACACAGGAAGTGAAGCTTTCTTT

J: TRBJ1-2
V: TRBV12-3/TRBV12-4
size: -
D: -
CDR3: CASSRSGSALYGYTF
DNA: TGTGCCAGCAGCCGCTCCGGCAGCGCCCTTTATGGCTACACCTTC

J: TRBJ2-2
V: TRBV18
size: many
D: TRBD1
CDR3: CASSPGQDNTGELFF
DNA: TGTGCCAGCTCACCGGGACAGGATAACACCGGGGAGCTGTTTTTT

J: TRBJ1-5
V: TRBV5-6
size: -
D: -
CDR3: CASSFRSSNQPQHF
DNA: TGTGCCAGCAGCTTCAGGTCCAGCAATCAGCCCCAGCATTTT

J: TRBJ2-3
V: TRBV5-5
size: -
D: -
CDR3: CASAERAPSTDTQYF
DNA: TGTGCCAGCGCGGAGCGGGCACCTAGCACAGATACGCAGTATTTT

J: TRBJ2-3
V: TRBV20-1
size: -
D: -
CDR3: CSAISLAGAPDTQYF
DNA: TGCAGTGCTATTTCGCTAGCAGGGGCCCCAGATACGCAGTATTTT

J: TRBJ2-5
V: TRBV7-2
size: few
D: -
CDR3: CASSNMRTPRETQYF
DNA: TGTGCCAGCAGCAACATGAGGACGCCTCGCGAGACCCAGTACTTC

J: TRBJ1-1
V: TRBV3-1
size: few
D: -
CDR3: CASSQFRVGNTEAFF
DNA: TGTGCCAGCAGCCAATTCCGGGTAGGGAACACTGAAGCTTTCTTT

J: TRBJ1-6
V: TRBV10-3
size: few
D: -
CDR3: CATKGSYNSPLHF
DNA: TGTGCCACCAAGGGGAGTTATAATTCACCCCTCCACTTT

J: TRBJ2-5
V: TRBV20-1
size: few
D: -
CDR3: CSASGHLFGETQYF
DNA: TGCAGTGCATCGGGACACCTGTTTGGGGAGACCCAGTACTTC

J: TRBJ2-2
V: TRBV4-2
size: -
D: TRBD2
CDR3: CASSHPLAGGELFF
DNA: TGTGCCAGCAGCCATCCACTAGCGGGCGGGGAGCTGTTTTTT

J: TRBJ2-1
V: TRBV20-1
size: few
D: -
CDR3: CSAPPGPSYNEQFF
DNA: TGCAGTGCTCCGCCGGGACCCTCCTACAATGAGCAGTTCTTC

J: TRBJ2-1
V: TRBV20-1
size: -
D: TRBD1
CDR3: CSPWDSSYNEQFF
DNA: TGCAGTCCCTGGGACAGCTCCTACAATGAGCAGTTCTTC

J: TRBJ2-7
V: TRBV4-2
size: -
D: -
CDR3: CASSQDMAGNFYEQYF
DNA: TGTGCCAGCAGCCAAGATATGGCGGGGAACTTCTACGAGCAGTACTTC

J: TRBJ2-3
V: TRBV20-1
size: few
D: -
CDR3: CSAQTPHTQYF
DNA: TGCAGTGCCCAGACACCCCATACGCAGTATTTT

J: TRBJ2-7
V: TRBV20-1
size: many
D: TRBD1
CDR3: CSARDRAYEQYF
DNA: TGCAGTGCTAGGGACAGGGCCTACGAGCAGTACTTC

J: TRBJ1-1
V: TRBV29-1
size: few
D: -
CDR3: CSVEGLGNTEAFF
DNA: TGCAGCGTTGAAGGGCTGGGGAACACTGAAGCTTTCTTT

J: TRBJ2-1
V: TRBV24-1
size: -
D: -
CDR3: CATSDQTRESSYNEQFF
DNA: TGTGCCACCAGTGACCAGACGCGTGAGAGCTCCTACAATGAGCAGTTCTTC

J: TRBJ2-3
V: TRBV6-1
size: -
D: TRBD1
CDR3: CASSTQGTDTQYF
DNA: TGTGCCAGCAGCACACAGGGGACAGATACGCAGTATTTT

J: TRBJ2-6
V: TRBV20-1
size: -
D: TRBD1
CDR3: CSAHPAGTGTSGANVLTF
DNA: TGCAGTGCTCACCCGGCCGGGACAGGGACCTCTGGGGCCAACGTCCTGACTTTC

J: TRBJ1-2
V: TRBV7-8
size: few
D: -
CDR3: CASSSRAINYGYTF
DNA: TGTGCCAGCAGCTCCAGAGCTATTAACTATGGCTACACCTTC

J: TRBJ2-3
V: TRBV24-1
size: few
D: TRBD2
CDR3: CATSEGLAGAPDTQYF
DNA: TGTGCCACCAGTGAAGGACTAGCGGGAGCCCCAGATACGCAGTATTTT

J: TRBJ1-5
V: TRBV7-9
size: -
D: -
CDR3: CASSLNFDQPQHF
DNA: TGTGCCAGCAGCTTAAATTTCGATCAGCCCCAGCATTTT

J: TRBJ2-1
V: TRBV20-1
size: few
D: -
CDR3: CSARDWRESVNNEQFF
DNA: TGCAGTGCTAGAGATTGGAGGGAGTCGGTGAACAATGAGCAGTTCTTC

J: TRBJ2-3
V: TRBV20-1
size: -
D: -
CDR3: CSASARGGASTDTQYF
DNA: TGCAGTGCTAGCGCTCGTGGCGGGGCCTCCACAGATACGCAGTATTTT